The 14 T cell receptor beta chains below come from one sample, sequenced in a study of blood T cell repertoires in COVID-19 (dated by TCRdb to the early 2020s). Library generation was performed with the immunoSEQ multiplex PCR assay. TCRdb limited this immuneACCESS table to in-frame rearrangements with V and J called. A share of clones is missing; checked studies link under half to unresolved V genes, and the rest is unexplained. The sample includes approximately 120,000 clones, with about 90% observed a single time. Around 2% of the sample lies in the top ten. Sequencing was carried out using peripheral blood. The receptor source for this set is a man aged 50 or older with COVID-19, enrolled during active disease.

The rearrangement joins TRBV9 to TRBJ2-3; possible D gene TRBD2, 5 bases. V was trimmed by 3 bases and J by 4 bases, leaving 15 bases between them. CDR3 length: 15 amino acids. CDR1 and CDR2 from the germline V gene are SGDLS and YYNGEE. The CDR3 reads CASSAGGLIPDTQYF. The CDR3 nucleotides read TGTGCCAGCAGCGCGGGCGGACTTATCCCAGATACGCAGTATTTT.

The chain is built from TRBV7-2 and TRBJ1-2; no reliable D call. The germline gives CDR1 SGHTA, CDR2 FQGNSA. V was cut by 4 bases and J by 3 bases, with 9 bases left in between. CDR3 size: 13 residues. CDR3 residues: CASSSTSHYGYTF. The CDR3 DNA reads as TGTGCCAGCAGCTCAACATCTCACTATGGCTACACCTTC.

In its sample, this clone was seen once. The V call is TRBV28, the J call TRBJ2-7, with D possibly matching TRBD2 (6 bases). Trimming stripped 5 bases from V and 5 bases from J, with 16 bases between. CDR3 length: 14 amino acids. The germline V gene encodes CDR1 MDHEN and CDR2 SYDVKM. CDR3 nucleotides: TGTGCCAGCAGTCCAGACGGGGGACCCAACGAGCAGTACTTC. Translation gives CASSPDGGPNEQYF.

J is TRBJ2-3 and V is TRBV19, with 8 nucleotides matching TRBD2. The V gene end was trimmed by 4 bases and the J gene end by 3 bases; junction bases not matched to a gene: 12. The CDR3 spans 17 residues. The germline gives CDR1 LNHDA, CDR2 SQIVND (reference sequence). CDR3 DNA sequence: TGTGCCAGTAGTAAATTGGAAAGCGGGAGAGGGACAGATACGCAGTATTTT. Protein product: CASSKLESGRGTDTQYF.

The chain employs TRBV27 and TRBJ1-2, with TRBD1 matching over 10 bases. Germline V gene data show CDR1 as MNHEY and CDR2 as SMNVEV (reference sequence). The CDR3 has 16 amino acids. V shed 5 bases and J 6 bases; nucleotides not matched to a gene: 12. CDR3 nucleotide sequence: TGTGCCAGCAGTGATGACAGGGGGCGGGGGCGGAATGGCTACACCTTC. This gives the protein CASSDDRGRGRNGYTF.

The chain carries TRBV12-5 and TRBJ2-1; no definite D call. Germline V lookup: CDR1 LGHNT, CDR2 FRNRAP. This CDR3 comprises 13 residues. Trimming removed 5 bases from V and 10 bases from J, with 15 bases in between. For the CDR3, the DNA is TGTGCTAGTGGTACTGTATCCGGCGGCGAGCAGTTCTTC. Translated, it gives CASGTVSGGEQFF.

This clone was seen a single time. This sequence joins TRBV6-2 or TRBV6-3 and TRBJ2-7; D is undetermined. Trimming removed 1 base from V and 3 bases from J, with 7 bases in between. Per the germline V gene, CDR1 is MNHEY and CDR2 is SVGEGT. CDR3 size: 13 residues. As DNA, the CDR3 is TGTGCCAGCAGTTACTTCAGTGTCTACGAGCAGTACTTC. Translated: CASSYFSVYEQYF.

The V gene is TRBV19, the J gene TRBJ2-3; a weak D match, TRBD2 (5 bases). Deletions cut 4 bases from V and 6 bases from J, with 11 bases between. CDR3 length: 13 amino acids. CDR1 is LNHDA and CDR2 is SQIVND in the germline V gene (reference sequence). The CDR3 sequence: CASSTGGSDTQYF. CDR3 sequence (DNA): TGTGCCAGTAGTACGGGTGGGAGTGATACGCAGTATTTT.

The chain couples TRBV12-5 to TRBJ2-7, with 9 bases aligning to TRBD1. The CDR3 sequence is 16 residues long. From germline, CDR1 is LGHNT and CDR2 FRNRAP. J gave up 0 bases and V 0 bases, and 3 bases lay outside the gene matches. For the CDR3, the DNA is TGTGCTAGTGGTTTGGTAACAGGGGGCTGCTCCTACGAGCAGTACGTC. Translation: CASGLVTGGCSYEQYV.

The V call is TRBV9, the J call TRBJ2-2; 7 bases align to TRBD2. Trimming took 0 bases from V and 0 from J; bases not matched to a gene: 2. The germline CDR1 and CDR2 sequences are SGDLS and YYNGEE. The CDR3 is 16 amino acids. The DNA of the CDR3 is TGTGCCAGCAGCGTAGCTGGGGGGGCGAACACCGGGGAGCTGTTTTTT. Residues: CASSVAGGANTGELFF.

The CDR3 region is CASLRGQRADTEAFF. The CDR3 coding sequence is TGTGCCAGCCTCAGGGGGCAACGCGCGGACACTGAAGCTTTCTTT. V and J are TRBV7-3 and TRBJ1-1; 8 bases map to TRBD1. In germline, CDR1 is SGHTA, CDR2 FQGTGA. After removal of 8 bases from V and 3 bases from J, the junction contained 11 bases not matched to a gene. CDR3 length equals 15 residues.

This chain links TRBV6-5 with TRBJ1-5; D gene ambiguous. This CDR3 is 13 amino acids long. V gave up 0 bases and J gave up 6 bases, with 6 bases separating them. The germline gives CDR1 MNHEY, CDR2 SVGAGI. CDR3 protein: CASSYSRVQPQHF. The CDR3 coding sequence is TGTGCCAGCAGTTACTCGAGGGTTCAGCCCCAGCATTTT.

The chain is built from TRBV5-1 and TRBJ1-1; maybe TRBD1 (5 bases). The CDR3 is 14 amino acids. Germline CDR1 is SGHRS and CDR2 is YFSETQ. Trimming shortened V by 2 bases and J by 4 bases, and 12 bases separated the two germline ends. The CDR3 loop reads CASSFGGESTEAFF. As DNA, the CDR3 is TGCGCCAGCAGCTTCGGGGGGGAGAGCACTGAAGCTTTCTTT.

The chain combines TRBV3-1 (or the pseudogene TRBV3-2) with TRBJ1-4; D not certain. Germline CDR1 reads LGHDT; CDR2 reads YNNKEL (reference sequence). The CDR3 consists of 15 residues. V was pared by 4 bases and J by 4 bases, with 13 bases between. CDR3 in amino acids: CASSLLGMNNEKLFF. For the CDR3, the DNA is TGTGCCAGCAGCCTCCTCGGGATGAATAATGAAAAACTGTTTTTT.